Listed below are T cell receptor beta chains from one sample, sequenced in a study of OX40 agonist ivuxolimab in advanced cancers. Some clones are missing from TCRdb's copy, which holds only in-frame ones; the method was immunoSEQ multiplex PCR. Among approximately 40,000 clones listed, approximately 80% were seen once. The starting material was CD4+ or CD8+ T cells sorted from blood, obtained in a trial of the OX40 agonist ivuxolimab. These receptors were obtained from an adult with an advanced solid tumor such as melanoma, head and neck, liver or kidney cancer. The CDR3 runs from the conserved cysteine through the conserved F or W. Each record gives: V gene, CDR3 length, J gene, clone size, D gene, CDR3 protein, CDR3 DNA. A D gene is named only where the DNA matches it firmly. Expanded clones get a size class; other rows say once, few or many, or leave the size out.

>TRBV7-3|14|TRBJ2-1|-|-
CASSPLSSYNEQFF
TGTGCCAGCAGCCCCTTGAGCTCCTACAATGAGCAGTTCTTC
>TRBV7-2|13|TRBJ2-1|-|-
CASSFGTYNEQFF
TGTGCCAGCAGCTTTGGCACCTACAATGAGCAGTTCTTC
>TRBV19|14|TRBJ1-5|-|-
CASSIRGLNQPQHF
TGTGCCAGTAGTATCCGTGGCCTAAATCAGCCCCAGCATTTT
>TRBV28|15|TRBJ1-4|-|-
CASSPPGAVSEKLFF
TGTGCCAGCAGTCCCCCAGGGGCGGTGAGTGAAAAACTGTTTTTT
>TRBV29-1|12|TRBJ2-1|once|-
CSVQGHYNEQFF
TGCAGCGTTCAGGGTCACTACAATGAGCAGTTCTTC
>TRBV4-1|16|TRBJ2-7|few|-
CASSPSPGGSYHEQYF
TGCGCCAGCAGCCCCTCACCAGGAGGGAGCTACCACGAGCAGTACTTC
>TRBV11-3|14|TRBJ2-7|-|-
CASSGDMYPNEQYF
TGTGCCAGCAGCGGCGACATGTACCCGAACGAGCAGTACTTC
>TRBV29-1|13|TRBJ2-1|-|-
CSVQGLGYNEQFF
TGCAGCGTTCAGGGGTTGGGTTACAATGAGCAGTTCTTC
>TRBV7-9|15|TRBJ2-1|-|-
CASSLALTQYNEQFF
TGTGCCAGCAGCTTAGCGCTTACACAGTACAATGAGCAGTTCTTC
>TRBV19|12|TRBJ2-2|-|-
CASSIGNGELFF
TGTGCCAGTAGTATAGGTAACGGGGAGCTGTTTTTT
>TRBV5-1|16|TRBJ2-3|-|-
CASSGVLIGSSDTQYF
TGCGCCAGCAGCGGTGTTCTTATTGGGAGCTCAGATACGCAGTATTTT
>TRBV6-1|14|TRBJ2-3|-|TRBD1
CASHEETGVDTQYF
TGTGCCAGCCATGAGGAGACAGGGGTCGATACGCAGTATTTT
>TRBV28|14|TRBJ2-3|-|TRBD1
CASSQDRGTDTQYF
TGTGCCAGCAGTCAGGACAGGGGTACAGATACGCAGTATTTT
>TRBV15|15|TRBJ1-5|-|-
CATSGGDGFNQPQHF
TGTGCCACCAGCGGAGGGGACGGCTTTAATCAGCCCCAGCATTTT
>TRBV28|15|TRBJ1-5|-|TRBD1
CASSLRQGGYQPQHF
TGTGCCAGCAGTCTGAGACAGGGCGGGTATCAGCCCCAGCATTTT
>TRBV6-5|14|TRBJ2-7|once|-
CASSYWGGKYEQYF
TGTGCCAGCAGTTACTGGGGGGGCAAGTACGAGCAGTACTTC
>TRBV29-1|13|TRBJ2-5|once|-
CSVETGVQETQYF
TGCAGCGTTGAGACAGGTGTCCAAGAGACCCAGTACTTC
>TRBV19|15|TRBJ2-7|few|-
CASSIARGETYEQYF
TGTGCCAGTAGTATCGCCAGGGGTGAGACCTACGAGCAGTACTTC
>TRBV6-4|17|TRBJ2-1|-|TRBD2
CASSDSPSGSDYNEQFF
TGTGCCAGCAGCGACAGCCCTAGCGGGAGCGACTACAATGAGCAGTTCTTC
>TRBV28|13|TRBJ1-1|-|-
CASRWGLGTEAFF
TGTGCCAGCAGATGGGGCTTGGGTACTGAAGCTTTCTTT
>TRBV7-9|14|TRBJ2-3|-|TRBD2
CASSKPSGPDTQYF
TGTGCCAGCAGCAAACCTAGCGGGCCAGATACGCAGTATTTT
>TRBV9|15|TRBJ2-5|-|-
CASSVGAAIQETQYF
TGTGCCAGCAGCGTAGGCGCAGCGATCCAAGAGACCCAGTACTTC
>TRBV7-9|12|TRBJ1-5|-|-
CASCLLGQPQHF
TGTGCCAGCTGCCTACTGGGTCAGCCCCAGCATTTT
>TRBV6-1|14|TRBJ1-6|-|-
CASLLDPTLSPLHF
TGTGCCAGCCTTCTTGACCCGACGCTTTCACCCCTCCACTTT
>TRBV7-7|12|TRBJ2-6|-|-
CVPQSRANVLTF
TGTGTGCCACAAAGTCGGGCCAACGTCCTGACTTTC
>TRBV7-4|16|TRBJ2-1|-|TRBD1
CAGRLRGPRFYNEQFF
TGTGCCGGACGACTAAGGGGGCCGCGTTTTTACAATGAGCAGTTCTTC
>TRBV28|13|TRBJ1-1|-|-
CASSLLANTEAFF
TGTGCCAGCAGTTTACTGGCGAACACTGAAGCTTTCTTT